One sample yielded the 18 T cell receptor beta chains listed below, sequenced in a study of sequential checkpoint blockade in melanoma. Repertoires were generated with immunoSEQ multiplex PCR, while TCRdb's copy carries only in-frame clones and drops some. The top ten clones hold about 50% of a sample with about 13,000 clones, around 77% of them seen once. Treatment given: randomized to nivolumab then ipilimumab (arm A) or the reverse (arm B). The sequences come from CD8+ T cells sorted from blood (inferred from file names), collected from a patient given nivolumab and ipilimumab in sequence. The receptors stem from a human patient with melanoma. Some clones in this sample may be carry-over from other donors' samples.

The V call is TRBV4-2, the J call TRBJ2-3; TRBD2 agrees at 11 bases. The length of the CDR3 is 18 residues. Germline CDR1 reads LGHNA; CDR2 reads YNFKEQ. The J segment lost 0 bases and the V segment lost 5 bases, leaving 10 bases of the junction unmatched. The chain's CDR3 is CASSLAPSGGRSTDTQYF. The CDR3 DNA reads TGTGCCAGCAGCTTGGCCCCTAGCGGGGGGCGAAGCACAGATACGCAGTATTTT.

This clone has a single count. The CDR3 DNA follows: TGCAGCGTTTCCGGGACAGGGAGCTCCTACGAGCAGTACTTC. It specifies CSVSGTGSSYEQYF. The V gene is TRBV29-1, the J gene TRBJ2-7, with 9 bases matching TRBD1. The CDR3 is 14 residues long. After removal of 5 bases from V and 0 bases from J, the junction contained 5 bases not matched to a gene. Germline CDR1 and CDR2: SQVTM and ANQGSEA.

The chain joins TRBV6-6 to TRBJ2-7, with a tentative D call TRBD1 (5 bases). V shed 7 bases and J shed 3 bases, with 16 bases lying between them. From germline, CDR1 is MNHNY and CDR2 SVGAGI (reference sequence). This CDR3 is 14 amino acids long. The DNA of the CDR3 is TGTGCCAGCAACCTGGGGCCGGACCGCTACGAGCAGTACTTC. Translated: CASNLGPDRYEQYF.

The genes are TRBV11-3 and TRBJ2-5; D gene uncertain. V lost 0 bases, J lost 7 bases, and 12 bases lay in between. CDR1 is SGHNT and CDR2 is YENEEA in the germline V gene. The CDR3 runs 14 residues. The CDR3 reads CASSLDLEFRTQYF. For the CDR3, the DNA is TGTGCCAGCAGCTTAGATTTGGAGTTTAGGACCCAGTACTTC.

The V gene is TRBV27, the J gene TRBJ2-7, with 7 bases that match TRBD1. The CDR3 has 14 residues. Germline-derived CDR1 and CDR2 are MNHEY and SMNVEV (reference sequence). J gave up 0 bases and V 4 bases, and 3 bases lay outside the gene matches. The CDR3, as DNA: TGTGCCAGCAGTTCTCGACAGGGCTCCTACGAGCAGTACTTC. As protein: CASSSRQGSYEQYF.

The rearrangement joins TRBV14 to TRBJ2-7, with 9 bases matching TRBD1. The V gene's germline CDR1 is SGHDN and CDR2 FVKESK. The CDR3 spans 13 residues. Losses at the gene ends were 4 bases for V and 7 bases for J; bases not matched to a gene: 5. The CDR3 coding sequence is TGTGCCAGCAGCCGGGACAGGGTTCGAGAGCAGTACTTC. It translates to CASSRDRVREQYF.

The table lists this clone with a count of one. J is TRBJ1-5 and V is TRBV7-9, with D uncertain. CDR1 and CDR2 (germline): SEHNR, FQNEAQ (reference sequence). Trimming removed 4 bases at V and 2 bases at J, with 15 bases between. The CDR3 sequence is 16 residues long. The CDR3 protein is CASSYQDGKGNQPQHF. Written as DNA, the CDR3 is TGTGCCAGCAGCTACCAGGATGGAAAGGGCAATCAGCCCCAGCATTTT.

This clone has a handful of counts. The CDR3 sequence: CASSQDGREVTEAFF. CDR3 sequence (DNA): TGTGCCAGCAGCCAAGATGGACGGGAAGTCACTGAAGCTTTCTTT. The chain carries TRBV14 and TRBJ1-1, with D hard to call. The CDR3 contains 15 residues. Between the trimmed V and J ends, which lost 0 bases and 4 bases, there was a span of 12 bases. CDR1 SGHDN and CDR2 FVKESK come from the germline V gene.

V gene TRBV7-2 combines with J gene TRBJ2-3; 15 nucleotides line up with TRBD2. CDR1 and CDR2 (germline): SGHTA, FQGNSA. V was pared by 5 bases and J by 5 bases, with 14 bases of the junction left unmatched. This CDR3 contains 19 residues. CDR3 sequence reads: CASSNGLAGGPTTGDTQYF. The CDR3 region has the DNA TGTGCCAGCAGCAACGGACTAGCGGGGGGGCCTACAACGGGAGATACGCAGTATTTT.

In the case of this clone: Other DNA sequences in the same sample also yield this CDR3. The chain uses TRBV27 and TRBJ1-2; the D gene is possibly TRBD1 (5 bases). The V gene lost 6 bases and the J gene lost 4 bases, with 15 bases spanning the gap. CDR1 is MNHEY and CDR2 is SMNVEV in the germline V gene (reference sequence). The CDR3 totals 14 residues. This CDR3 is CASSETGGIYGYTF. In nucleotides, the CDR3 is TGTGCCAGCAGCGAGACGGGGGGGATCTATGGCTACACCTTC.

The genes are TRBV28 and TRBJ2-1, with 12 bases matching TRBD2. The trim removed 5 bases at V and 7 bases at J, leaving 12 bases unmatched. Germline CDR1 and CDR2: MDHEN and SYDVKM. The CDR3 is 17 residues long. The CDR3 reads CASSVLAGGPPWNEQFF. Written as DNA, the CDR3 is TGTGCCAGCAGTGTGCTAGCGGGGGGGCCTCCTTGGAATGAGCAGTTCTTC.

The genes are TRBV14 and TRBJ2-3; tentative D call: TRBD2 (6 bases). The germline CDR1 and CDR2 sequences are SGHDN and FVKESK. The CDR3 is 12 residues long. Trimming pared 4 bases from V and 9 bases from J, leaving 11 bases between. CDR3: CASSLGGGTQYF. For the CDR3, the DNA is TGTGCCAGCAGCCTAGGTGGGGGGACGCAGTATTTT.

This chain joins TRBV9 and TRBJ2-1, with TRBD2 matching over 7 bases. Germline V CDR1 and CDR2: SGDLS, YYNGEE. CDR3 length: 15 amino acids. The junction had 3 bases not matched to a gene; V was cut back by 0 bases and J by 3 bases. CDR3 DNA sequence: TGTGCCAGCAGCGTAGCGTGGGGGGGCTACAATGAGCAGTTCTTC. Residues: CASSVAWGGYNEQFF.

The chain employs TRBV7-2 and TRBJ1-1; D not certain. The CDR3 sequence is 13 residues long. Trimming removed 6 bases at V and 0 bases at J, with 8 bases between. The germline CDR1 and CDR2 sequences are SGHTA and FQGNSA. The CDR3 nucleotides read TGTGCCAGCAGTCCAACACTGAACACTGAAGCTTTCTTT. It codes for CASSPTLNTEAFF.

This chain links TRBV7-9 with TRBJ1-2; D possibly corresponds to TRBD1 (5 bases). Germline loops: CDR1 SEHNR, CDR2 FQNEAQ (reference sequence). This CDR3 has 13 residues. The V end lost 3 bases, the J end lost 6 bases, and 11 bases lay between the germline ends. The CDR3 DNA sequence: TGTGCCAGCAGCTTGGGCAGGGTAGATGGCTACACCTTC. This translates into CASSLGRVDGYTF.

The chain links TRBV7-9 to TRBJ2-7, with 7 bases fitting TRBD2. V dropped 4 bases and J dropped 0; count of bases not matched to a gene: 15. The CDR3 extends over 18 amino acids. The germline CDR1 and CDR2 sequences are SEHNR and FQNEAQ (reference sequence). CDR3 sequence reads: CASSSANLAAVSSYEQYF. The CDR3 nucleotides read TGTGCCAGCAGCTCCGCGAACCTAGCGGCAGTGAGCTCCTACGAGCAGTACTTC.

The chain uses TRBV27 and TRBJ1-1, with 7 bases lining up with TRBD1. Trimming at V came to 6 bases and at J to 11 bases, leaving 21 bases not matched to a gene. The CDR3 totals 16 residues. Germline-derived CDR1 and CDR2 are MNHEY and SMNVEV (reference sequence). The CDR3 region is CASRPGGQRGRSMAFF. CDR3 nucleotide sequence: TGTGCCAGCAGGCCCGGGGGACAGCGAGGACGAAGTATGGCTTTCTTT.

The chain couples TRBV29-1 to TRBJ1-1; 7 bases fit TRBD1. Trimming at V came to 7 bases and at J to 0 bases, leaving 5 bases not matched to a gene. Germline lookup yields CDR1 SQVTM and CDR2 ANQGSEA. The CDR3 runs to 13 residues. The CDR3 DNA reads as TGCAGCGCCTGGGGACAGATGAACACTGAAGCTTTCTTT. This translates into CSAWGQMNTEAFF.